This TCR beta chain was identified during a study of OX40 agonist ivuxolimab in advanced cancers. Overall study context: The patients received agonistic anti-OX40 (CD134) antibody ivuxolimab. Age averaged around 60 years (range 23 to 79), and about 86% were male.

Germline-derived CDR1 and CDR2 are MDHEN and SYDVKM. With 6 bases clipped from V and 7 bases from J, the junction kept 12 bases outside the gene matches. The CDR3 runs to 15 residues. Profiling relied on immunoSEQ multiplex PCR, and the TCRdb table lists in-frame clones only, not all of them. The profile shows more than 60,000 clones, roughly nine tenths of them singletons. The sequence derives from an adult with an advanced solid tumor such as melanoma, head and neck, liver or kidney cancer. This sequence joins TRBV28 and TRBJ1-2; 9 bases align to TRBD1. The sample here was CD4+ or CD8+ T cells sorted from blood, taken in a trial of the OX40 agonist ivuxolimab. In nucleotides, the CDR3 is TGTGCCAGCAGCACCCCCCCACAGGGGGCTTCTGGCTACACCTTC. This gives the protein CASSTPPQGASGYTF.